These 26 T cell receptor beta chains originate from one sample sequenced in a study of molecular identifiers for immune sequencing clone quantification. MiXCR, applied by TCRdb to the PCR reads, yields one record per CDR3 protein. Among 88,000 or so distinct CDR3 sequences, 21% were seen once, and the ten largest hold 1% to 1.2%. The sequencing input was naive CD8+ T cells from blood, with Jurkat cell RNA spiked in. The subset here: FACS-sorted CD8+CD4-CCR7+CD45RA+ naive T cells. Receptors were obtained from a human donor in good health. Some libraries in this study had Jurkat cell RNA spiked in.

This clonotype was counted between two and nine times. The V gene is TRBV7-9, the J gene TRBJ2-3; TRBD2 matches 14 bases. Germline values: CDR1 SEHNR, CDR2 FQNEAQ (reference sequence). Trimming removed 1 base from V and 6 bases from J; junction bases left unmatched: 6. The CDR3 length is 17 residues. The CDR3 bases are TGTGCCAGCAGCTTAGGGCTGGGACTAGCGGGAGTGGATACGCAGTATTTT. Translation: CASSLGLGLAGVDTQYF.

The table lists this clonotype with many counts. The chain couples TRBV5-4 to TRBJ1-1; maybe TRBD1 (5 bases). CDR3 length: 16 amino acids. V was trimmed by 6 bases and J by 0 bases, leaving 18 bases between them. The germline gives CDR1 SGHNT, CDR2 YYREEE (reference sequence). The CDR3 DNA reads as TGTGCCAGCATCCTGGCCAGGGATGGGTTGAACACTGAAGCTTTCTTT. It codes for CASILARDGLNTEAFF.

In this sample, this clonotype turned up a few times. A read error may be the cause here, since a much bigger clone is one base away. The chain has TRBV20-1 and TRBJ2-4; 8 bases are a match to TRBD2. The CDR3 covers 18 residues. The J segment lost 1 base and the V segment lost 0 bases, leaving 11 bases of the junction unmatched. In germline, CDR1 is DFQATT, CDR2 SNEGSKA (reference sequence). DNA for the CDR3: TGCAGTGCTAGAGATAACGGGAGGGCCGGGTATGCCAAAAACATTCAGTACTTC. Amino acids: CSARDNGRAGYAKNIQYF.

This clonotype was counted ten times or more. This rearrangement joins TRBV12-3 or TRBV12-4 to TRBJ2-7; TRBD2 might be the D (5 bases). The CDR3 has 12 amino acids. V gave up 6 bases and J gave up 4 bases, with 10 bases separating them. The CDR3 protein is CASSLAGYEQYF. In nucleotides, the CDR3 is TGTGCCAGCAGCCTCGCGGGTTACGAGCAGTACTTC.

This clonotype was recorded many times. The genes are TRBV7-9 and TRBJ2-7, with D unclear. The CDR3 runs 15 residues. The V end lost 1 base, the J end lost 0 bases, and 10 bases lay between the germline ends. The germline V gene encodes CDR1 SEHNR and CDR2 FQNEAQ (reference sequence). DNA of the CDR3: TGTGCCAGCAGCTTAGACGGGCCGAGCTCCTACGAGCAGTACTTC. Its protein is CASSLDGPSSYEQYF.

The chain carries TRBV7-6 and TRBJ2-7, with D perhaps TRBD2 (6 bases). Trimming removed 5 bases at V and 3 bases at J, with 14 bases between. Germline V gives CDR1 SGHVS, CDR2 FNYEAQ. The CDR3 covers 14 residues. CDR3 DNA: TGTGCCAGCAGCCTCAGGACGGGAGACTACGAGCAGTACTTC. Translating it yields CASSLRTGDYEQYF.

This clonotype was recorded at least ten times. J is TRBJ2-3 and V is TRBV11-2; D may be TRBD2 (7 bases). The germline V gene has CDR1 SGHAT and CDR2 FQNNGV. The CDR3 sequence is 17 residues long. The V and J ends lost 5 bases and 2 bases respectively, with 20 bases between them. The chain's CDR3 is CASSPVRGGVSTDTQYF. In DNA form, the CDR3 reads TGTGCCAGCAGCCCGGTCCGAGGGGGGGTTTCCACAGATACGCAGTATTTT.

This chain links TRBV9 with TRBJ2-7; a possible D gene is TRBD2 (6 bases). CDR3 length equals 15 residues. Germline V lookup: CDR1 SGDLS, CDR2 YYNGEE. V lost 4 bases, J lost 5 bases, and 19 bases lay in between. The CDR3, as DNA: TGTGCCAGCAGCCCCGGCGCGGGAACCGCCAACGAGCAGTACTTC. Translating it yields CASSPGAGTANEQYF.

The chain links TRBV20-1 to TRBJ2-7; 9 positions match TRBD2. With V trimmed by 0 bases and J by 1 base, 13 bases remained unmatched. CDR3 length: 18 residues. Germline V gene data show CDR1 as DFQATT and CDR2 as SNEGSKA (reference sequence). The CDR3 sequence is CSAREIAGADDLSYEQYF. CDR3 bases: TGCAGTGCTAGAGAAATAGCGGGAGCAGACGATTTGTCCTACGAGCAGTACTTC.

Only a few counts were recorded for this clonotype. V gene TRBV20-1 combines with J gene TRBJ2-3, with 10 bases lining up with TRBD2. Germline lookup yields CDR1 DFQATT and CDR2 SNEGSKA (reference sequence). V was clipped by 2 bases and J by 2 bases; unmatched bases: 4. The length of the CDR3 is 15 residues. The CDR3, as DNA: TGCAGTGCTAGATTTAGCGGGAGGTCCACAGATACGCAGTATTTT. It codes for CSARFSGRSTDTQYF.

Note on this clonotype: An end of the junction differs from the germline gene, which may be a read error. The chain employs TRBV19 and TRBJ2-7, with 7 bases lining up with TRBD2. The germline CDR1 and CDR2 sequences are LNHDA and SQIVND (reference sequence). This CDR3 is 14 amino acids long. The CDR3 nucleotides are TGTGCCAATAGTCATACTAGCGAATCCTACGAGCAGTACTTC. It specifies CANSHTSESYEQYF.

This clonotype was seen a few times. The chain joins TRBV6-5 to TRBJ2-1; 12 nucleotides align to TRBD2. V lost 5 bases, J lost 7 bases, and 6 bases stayed unmatched. Germline CDR1 is MNHEY and CDR2 is SVGAGI. The CDR3 extends over 15 amino acids. The CDR3 DNA follows: TGTGCCAGCAGTGTACTAGCGGGAGGTGGAAATGAGCAGTTCTTC. Translated, it gives CASSVLAGGGNEQFF.

At least ten counts were recorded for this clonotype. This CDR3 reads CSVGTELLTDTQYF. CDR3 nucleotide sequence: TGCAGCGTCGGAACGGAGCTTCTCACAGATACGCAGTATTTT. The V call is TRBV29-1, the J call TRBJ2-3, with unresolved D. The CDR3 sequence is 14 residues long. The germline gives CDR1 SQVTM, CDR2 ANQGSEA. V was pared by 6 bases and J by 2 bases, with 15 bases between.

Worth noting for this clonotype: One base away lies a much larger clone, so this may be a sequencing read error. The V call is TRBV20-1, the J call TRBJ2-7; unclear D gene. CDR3 length: 11 amino acids. Germline-derived CDR1 and CDR2 are DFQATT and SNEGSKA (reference sequence). The CDR3 DNA is TGCAGTGCCCCGTGGTCCTACGAGCGGTACTTC. Its translation: CSAPWSYERYF.

This sequence joins TRBV12-3 or TRBV12-4 and TRBJ1-2; maybe TRBD1 (6 bases). The CDR3 totals 16 residues. V dropped 2 bases and J dropped 4 bases, with 17 bases sitting between them. The CDR3 protein is CASSLWYGGDGYGYTF. CDR3 DNA: TGTGCCAGCAGTTTATGGTATGGGGGCGATGGCTATGGCTACACCTTC.

The table lists this clonotype with many counts. The rearrangement links TRBV20-1 to TRBJ2-7, with TRBD2 as a possible D gene (5 bases). Germline V lookup: CDR1 DFQATT, CDR2 SNEGSKA (reference sequence). The length of the CDR3 is 14 residues. The V and J ends lost 6 bases and 0 bases respectively, with 15 bases between them. Here the CDR3 reads CSARSGYLSYEQYF. DNA for the CDR3: TGCAGTGCGCGAAGCGGTTACCTCTCCTACGAGCAGTACTTC.

To note about this clonotype: It may be a read error: a sequence one base away is much more abundant. Here the CDR3 omits its conserved ending phenylalanine or tryptophan, so a read error is the likely source. The chain links TRBV29-1 to TRBJ2-5; D call uncertain. Trimming pared 3 bases from V and 0 bases from J, leaving 8 bases between. Per germline, CDR1 SQVTM and CDR2 ANQGSEA. The CDR3 consists of 13 residues. CDR3 protein: CSVDLPNQETQYL. In DNA form, the CDR3 reads TGCAGCGTTGATCTTCCCAACCAAGAGACCCAGTACCTC.

This clonotype was seen a single time. This could be a read error, since a much larger clone is one nucleotide away. Given the absence of the conserved phenylalanine or tryptophan at the CDR3 end, a read error is likely. The J gene is TRBJ2-7, the V gene TRBV19, with TRBD1 matching over 10 bases. Germline lookup yields CDR1 LNHDA and CDR2 SQIVND (reference sequence). Trimming removed 3 bases from V and 2 bases from J; junction bases left unmatched: 10. This CDR3 has 17 amino acids. In DNA, the CDR3 is TGTGCCAGTAGTATCCCCCCCGACAGGGGGCGAACCTACGAGCAGTACTCC. It translates to CASSIPPDRGRTYEQYS.

In this sample, this clonotype turned up many times. This chain links TRBV15 with TRBJ1-4, with D maybe TRBD1 (6 bases). Trimming removed 5 bases from V and 4 bases from J, with 17 bases in between. The CDR3 loop spans 16 amino acids. Germline V lookup: CDR1 LNHNV, CDR2 YYDKDF (reference sequence). The CDR3 DNA reads as TGTGCCACCAGCGGAGCCACGGGACACTTTAATGAAAAACTGTTTTTT. Its protein is CATSGATGHFNEKLFF.

The gene calls are TRBV27 and TRBJ2-7; D may be TRBD2 (6 bases). The germline V and J ends were trimmed by 6 bases and 1 base, with 13 bases remaining between them. The CDR3 loop spans 14 amino acids. The V gene's germline CDR1 is MNHEY and CDR2 SMNVEV (reference sequence). The CDR3 loop reads CASSKRAGSYEQYF. CDR3 DNA: TGTGCCAGCAGCAAAAGGGCGGGGTCCTACGAGCAGTACTTC.

This clonotype was seen repeatedly, ten times or more. This sequence joins TRBV5-4 and TRBJ2-3, with D uncertain. V gave up 4 bases and J gave up 4 bases, with 10 bases separating them. Germline lookup yields CDR1 SGHNT and CDR2 YYREEE (reference sequence). This CDR3 is 13 amino acids long. Written as DNA, the CDR3 is TGTGCCAGCAGCGGAGCGCTGGCAGATACGCAGTATTTT. This codes for CASSGALADTQYF.

This clonotype was detected many times. The rearrangement uses TRBV10-3 and TRBJ2-7; unclear D gene. V was clipped by 3 bases and J by 5 bases, with 5 bases between them. Germline values: CDR1 ENHRY, CDR2 SYGVKD. CDR3 length: 11 residues. CDR3 coding DNA: TGTGCCATCAGTGACAGTGACGAGCAGTACTTC. It is translated as CAISDSDEQYF.

With regard to this clonotype: An end of the junction does not agree with germline; a read error may underlie this. The chain carries TRBV14 and TRBJ2-7; 10 bases agree with TRBD1. Germline V gives CDR1 SGHDN, CDR2 FVKESK. The CDR3 has 17 amino acids. As DNA, the CDR3 is TGTGCCAGCAGCGGTTTTAATTCCGGGACAGGGGATACCCCTGGGCACTTC. It codes for CASSGFNSGTGDTPGHF.

This clonotype was detected many times. This rearrangement joins TRBV7-6 to TRBJ2-5, with D perhaps given as TRBD1 or TRBD2 (5 bases each). The CDR3 spans 14 residues. Germline CDR1 and CDR2: SGHVS and FNYEAQ. The germline V and J ends were trimmed by 4 bases and 5 bases, with 14 bases remaining between them. For the CDR3, the DNA is TGTGCCAGCAGCTCCGGGACCCCCTCGGAGACCCAGTACTTC. Translating gives CASSSGTPSETQYF.

The CDR3 reads CATRDRGREQYF. The CDR3 DNA sequence: TGTGCCACCAGGGACAGGGGGCGGGAGCAGTACTTC. The chain joins TRBV28 to TRBJ2-7, with 12 bases that match TRBD1. Germline CDR1 is MDHEN and CDR2 is SYDVKM. Trimming took 10 bases from V and 7 from J; bases not matched to a gene: 5. The length of the CDR3 is 12 residues.

This clonotype came up many times. This rearrangement joins TRBV6-1 to TRBJ2-1; D not resolved. This CDR3 is 12 amino acids long. CDR1 is MNHNS and CDR2 is SASEGT in the germline V gene. Trimming cost V 4 bases and J 16 bases, with 17 bases left between them. CDR3 coding DNA: TGTGCCAGCAGTGCAATGGACCAGAAGGCATTCTTC. Translating gives CASSAMDQKAFF.